Each of the 29 T cell receptor beta chains below was sequenced from the same sample in a study of molecular identifiers for immune sequencing clone quantification. MiXCR, applied by TCRdb to the PCR reads, yields one record per CDR3 protein. There are about 100,000 distinct CDR3 sequences in the sample; roughly a third occur only once, and under 5.5% lies in the top ten. Input material: naive CD8+ T cells from blood, with Jurkat cell RNA spiked in. Stated subset: FACS-sorted CD8+CD4-CCR7+CD45RA+ naive T cells. Receptors originate from a human donor in good health. Some libraries in this study had Jurkat cell RNA spiked in.

To note about this clonotype: The conserved final phenylalanine or tryptophan is absent from the CDR3, which likely points to a read error. This chain joins TRBV29-1 and TRBJ1-1; D ambiguous. The CDR3 has 13 residues. The V end was cut by 1 base, the J end by 6 bases, with 12 bases between. From germline, CDR1 is SQVTM and CDR2 ANQGSEA. The DNA of the CDR3 is TGCAGCGTTGAAGGGACCCTCCTTTCTGAAGCTTTCATT. Protein product: CSVEGTLLSEAFI.

J is TRBJ2-3 and V is TRBV9; 11 nucleotides line up with TRBD2. The CDR3 spans 16 residues. Unmatched junction bases numbered 8, after V lost 3 bases and J lost 5 bases. CDR1 SGDLS and CDR2 YYNGEE come from the germline V gene. CDR3 nucleotide sequence: TGTGCCAGCAGCGAACGACTAGCGGGATGGAAAGATACGCAGTATTTT. Its translation is CASSERLAGWKDTQYF. Combining the CDR3 with reference TRBV9 and TRBJ2-3 gives the whole variable domain DSGVTQTPKHLITATGQRVTLRCSPRSGDLSVYWYQQSLDQGLQFLIQYYNGEERAKGNILERFSAQQFPDLHSELNLSSLELGDSALYFCASSERLAGWKDTQYFGPGTRLTVL.

The gene calls are TRBV29-1 and TRBJ2-6, with no clear D. The V and J ends lost 0 bases and 0 bases respectively, with 9 bases between them. Germline V CDR1 and CDR2: SQVTM, ANQGSEA. The CDR3 length is 16 residues. The CDR3 loop reads CSVEDRQPSGANVLTF. CDR3 nucleotides: TGCAGCGTTGAAGATCGGCAGCCCTCTGGGGCCAACGTCCTGACTTTC.

This clonotype was picked up a small number of times. The chain recombines TRBV4-3 with TRBJ2-7, with 10 bases fitting TRBD1. Trimming took 0 bases from V and 6 from J; bases not matched to a gene: 2. The CDR3 sequence is 14 residues long. Germline lookup yields CDR1 LGHNA and CDR2 YSLEER. The CDR3 protein is CASSQDGDRGEQYF. The CDR3 DNA follows: TGCGCCAGCAGCCAAGATGGGGACAGGGGCGAGCAGTACTTC.

Ten or more counts support this clonotype. The chain links TRBV20-1 to TRBJ2-7, with a weak D call TRBD1 (6 bases). Trimming pared 2 bases from V and 7 bases from J, leaving 15 bases between. This CDR3 has 13 amino acids. Germline V CDR1 and CDR2: DFQATT, SNEGSKA (reference sequence). The CDR3 loop is CSARQGLSREQYF. In DNA form, the CDR3 reads TGCAGTGCTAGACAGGGGCTCTCTAGGGAGCAGTACTTC.

A word on this clonotype: A read error may be the cause here, since a much bigger clone is one base away. The rearrangement links TRBV28 to TRBJ1-1; D is possibly TRBD1 (6 bases). Trimming removed 4 bases from V and 4 bases from J, with 19 bases in between. CDR1 MDHEN and CDR2 SYDVKM come from the germline V gene. The CDR3 contains 16 residues. The CDR3 protein is CASSSPRLQGVTEAFF. The CDR3 DNA follows: TGTGCCAGCAGTTCCCCCCGCCTACAGGGAGTCACTGAAGCTTTCTTT.

This chain connects TRBV27 to TRBJ1-4, with D unclear. The CDR3 is 11 amino acids. Looked up from germline, CDR1 is MNHEY and CDR2 is SMNVEV (reference sequence). V was pared by 6 bases and J by 4 bases, with 3 bases between. CDR3 sequence (DNA): TGTGCCAGCAGCGATAATGAAAAACTGTTTTTT. It codes for CASSDNEKLFF. The whole variable domain, filled in from reference TRBV27 and TRBJ1-4, reads EAQVTQNPRYLITVTGKKLTVTCSQNMNHEYMSWYRQDPGLGLRQIYYSMNVEVTDKGDVPEGYKVSRKEKRNFPLILESPSPNQTSLYFCASSDNEKLFFGSGTQLSVL.

This clonotype showed up many times. The chain couples TRBV28 to TRBJ2-3; possibly TRBD1 for D (5 bases). Germline CDR1 and CDR2: MDHEN and SYDVKM. This CDR3 has 14 amino acids. The V end was cut by 6 bases, the J end by 4 bases, with 14 bases between. CDR3 in DNA: TGTGCCAGCAGAGATCCAGGGTATCCAGATACGCAGTATTTT. Protein: CASRDPGYPDTQYF.

On this clonotype: This may arise from a read error, as a much more abundant clone is one base away. This sequence joins TRBV4-1 and TRBJ2-7, with TRBD1 as a possible D gene (6 bases). Germline-derived CDR1 and CDR2 are MGHRA and YSYEKL. The CDR3 is 13 residues long. CDR3 DNA sequence: TGCGCCAGCAGTTCAGCGCAGGGGTACGAGCGGTACTTC. Its translation: CASSSAQGYERYF.

In the case of this clonotype: The junction and the germline gene differ at one end; a read error may be behind it. The chain carries TRBV9 and TRBJ2-3; D remains ambiguous. The CDR3 covers 12 residues. Germline V gene data show CDR1 as SGDLS and CDR2 as YYNGEE. The CDR3, as DNA: TGTGCCAGCAGCGTAGGATCAGATGCGCAGTATTTT. Encoded protein: CASSVGSDAQYF.

Turning to this clonotype: It may be a read error: a sequence one base away is much more abundant. The chain joins TRBV4-1 to TRBJ2-5; D not certain. Looked up from germline, CDR1 is MGHRA and CDR2 is YSYEKL. Between the trimmed V and J ends, which lost 4 bases and 1 base, there was a span of 13 bases. This CDR3 is 15 amino acids long. The CDR3 reads CASSPTRPTQETQYF. The CDR3 nucleotides read TGCGCCAGCAGCCCGACCCGGCCGACCCAAGAGACCCAGTACTTC.

V and J are TRBV10-3 and TRBJ2-1; no clear D. The germline V and J ends were trimmed by 3 bases and 0 bases, with 9 bases remaining between them. Germline CDR1 is ENHRY and CDR2 is SYGVKD. This CDR3 spans 15 amino acids. This CDR3 is CAISEDIISYNEQFF. CDR3 sequence (DNA): TGTGCCATCAGTGAAGACATCATCTCCTACAATGAGCAGTTCTTC.

To note about this clonotype: This could be a read error, since a much larger clone is one nucleotide away. This chain links TRBV7-2 with TRBJ2-5; no firm D call. The CDR3 runs to 13 residues. Germline CDR1 reads SGHTA; CDR2 reads FQGNSA. This CDR3 reads CAGSFYPEETQYF. The DNA of the CDR3 is TGTGCCGGCAGCTTTTACCCAGAAGAGACCCAGTACTTC.

V and J are TRBV7-8 and TRBJ2-5; TRBD1 agrees at 7 bases. This CDR3 is 15 amino acids long. After removal of 5 bases from V and 1 base from J, the junction contained 7 bases not matched to a gene. Germline-derived CDR1 and CDR2 are SGHVS and FQNEAQ. The CDR3 DNA reads as TGTGCCAGCAGCGGAAAGACAGGGCTCCAAGAGACCCAGTACTTC. Its translation is CASSGKTGLQETQYF.

This clonotype was observed at least ten times. V usage is TRBV7-3 and J usage is TRBJ2-3, with 7 bases identical to TRBD2. Germline values: CDR1 SGHTA, CDR2 FQGTGA. The CDR3 consists of 16 residues. V shed 5 bases and J 0 bases; nucleotides not matched to a gene: 8. The DNA of the CDR3 is TGTGCCAGCAGCATGGGTCTAGCGGAGAGCACAGATACGCAGTATTTT. This codes for CASSMGLAESTDTQYF.

This clonotype has a count of ten or more. V and J are TRBV7-6 and TRBJ2-2, with D tentatively TRBD1 or TRBD2 (5 bases each). CDR3 length: 18 residues. The V gene lost 4 bases and the J gene lost 5 bases, with 23 bases spanning the gap. The germline gives CDR1 SGHVS, CDR2 FNYEAQ. DNA of the CDR3: TGTGCCAGCAGCTCCCCCTGGCAGGGAGACTTTAAGACCGGGGAGCTGTTTTTT. It encodes CASSSPWQGDFKTGELFF.

This clonotype has ten or more counts. The V and J genes are TRBV21-1 and TRBJ2-2; the table gives TRBD1 as D, unverified against the DNA. TRBV21-1 is a recognized pseudogene. This CDR3 is 17 amino acids long. The CDR3: CASSKVGDTKNTGELFF. Written as DNA, the CDR3 is TGTGCCAGCAGCAAAGTTGGGGACACCAAGAACACCGGGGAGCTGTTTTTT.

In its sample, this clonotype was seen many times. The J gene is TRBJ2-1, the V gene TRBV27; 11 positions match TRBD1. Germline V gene data show CDR1 as MNHEY and CDR2 as SMNVEV (reference sequence). Losses at the gene ends were 6 bases for V and 8 bases for J; bases not matched to a gene: 6. CDR3 length: 14 amino acids. This CDR3 is CASRGQGDWDEQFF. The CDR3 DNA sequence: TGTGCCAGCAGGGGACAGGGGGATTGGGATGAGCAGTTCTTC.

This clonotype was seen many times. The chain uses TRBV7-9 and TRBJ2-3, with D possibly called TRBD1 or TRBD2 (6 bases each). V lost 6 bases, J lost 0 bases, and 13 bases lay in between. This CDR3 comprises 15 residues. CDR1 is SEHNR, CDR2 FQNEAQ, per germline (reference sequence). CDR3 sequence reads: CASSRRGHSTDTQYF. The CDR3 DNA follows: TGTGCCAGCAGTCGACGGGGGCATAGCACAGATACGCAGTATTTT. Supplemented by reference TRBV7-9 and TRBJ2-3, the full variable domain reads DTGVSQNPRHKITKRGQNVTFRCDPISEHNRLYWYRQTLGQGPEFLTYFQNEAQLEKSRLLSDRFSAERPKGSFSTLEIQRTEQGDSAMYLCASSRRGHSTDTQYFGPGTRLTVL.

The V and J genes are TRBV28 and TRBJ2-2, with D perhaps matching TRBD1 (6 bases). V lost 5 bases and J lost 6, with 13 bases in between. CDR1 and CDR2 from the germline V gene are MDHEN and SYDVKM. The length of the CDR3 is 14 residues. CDR3 sequence (DNA): TGTGCCAGCAGTCCCCCGACAGGTTCCGGGGAGCTGTTTTTT. Translated, it gives CASSPPTGSGELFF.

On this clonotype: A read error may explain this, as a much larger clone is one base away. This chain links TRBV28 with TRBJ2-6, with 9 bases that match TRBD1. Germline-derived CDR1 and CDR2 are MDHEN and SYDVKM. This CDR3 has 19 amino acids. Germline trimming cut 4 bases from V and 1 base from J; bases unmatched to any gene: 11. DNA of the CDR3: TGTGCCAGCAGTTCCTCCCCGAGACAGGGGGATTCTGGGGCCAACGTCCTGACTTTC. It yields the protein CASSSSPRQGDSGANVLTF.

Of note for this clonotype: One base away lies a much larger clone, so this may be a sequencing read error. The J gene is TRBJ2-3, the V gene TRBV27; no clear D gene. From germline, CDR1 is MNHEY and CDR2 SMNVEV (reference sequence). The length of the CDR3 is 13 residues. Deletions cut 5 bases from V and 9 bases from J, with 15 bases between. DNA of the CDR3: TGTGCCAGCAGTATCCCCTATCCGGAGACGCAGTATTTT. Residues: CASSIPYPETQYF.

This clonotype was detected only a few times. The V gene is TRBV7-2, the J gene TRBJ1-5; unclear D gene. Germline-derived CDR1 and CDR2 are SGHTA and FQGNSA. V was shortened by 5 bases and J by 4 bases, with 15 bases between the two germline ends. CDR3 size: 15 residues. In DNA form, the CDR3 reads TGTGCCAGCAGCATGGACGGTTCCGGAAATCAGCCCCAGCATTTT. Its translation: CASSMDGSGNQPQHF.

This clonotype was detected only a few times. The chain recombines TRBV5-4 with TRBJ2-7; D possibly corresponds to TRBD2 (6 bases). V was clipped by 0 bases and J by 2 bases, with 15 bases between them. Germline assignment: CDR1 SGHNT and CDR2 YYREEE (reference sequence). The length of the CDR3 is 16 residues. CDR3 protein: CASSLDSTSSTYEQYF. DNA of the CDR3: TGTGCCAGCAGCTTGGACAGTACTAGCTCTACCTACGAGCAGTACTTC.

V gene TRBV12-3 or TRBV12-4 combines with J gene TRBJ1-5, with D perhaps matching TRBD1 (5 bases). This CDR3 spans 14 amino acids. V lost 4 bases and J 7 bases, leaving 14 bases between the germline ends. The CDR3, as DNA: TGTGCCAGCAGTTCAACAGGCATGGGGCAGCCCCAGCATTTT. Protein sequence: CASSSTGMGQPQHF.

The chain combines TRBV7-6 with TRBJ2-1; 13 bases are a match to TRBD2. CDR3 size: 17 residues. J lost 5 bases, V lost 5 bases, and 9 bases had no gene match. The germline gives CDR1 SGHVS, CDR2 FNYEAQ. CDR3 DNA sequence: TGTGCCAGCAGCCTAGGTGAGGGACTAGCGGGAAACAATGAGCAGTTCTTC. This translates into CASSLGEGLAGNNEQFF.

This clonotype was picked up one time. This may stem from a read error, because a much larger clone lies one nucleotide away. The rearrangement uses TRBV29-1 and TRBJ2-2, with 8 bases aligning to TRBD2. The V and J ends lost 0 bases and 9 bases, in that order; junction bases with no gene match: 9. The CDR3 spans 15 residues. Germline V CDR1 and CDR2: SQVTM, ANQGSEA. CDR3: CSVEDGSGSARELFF. The CDR3 DNA reads as TGCAGCGTTGAAGATGGGAGCGGGAGTGCCAGGGAGCTGTTTTTT.

This clonotype has only a few counts. The chain is built from TRBV5-3 and TRBJ2-3, with D tentatively TRBD1 (6 bases). TRBV5-3 is recorded as an ORF, its role being uncertain. This CDR3 region has 12 residues. This CDR3 reads CASSLEDRSQYF. DNA of the CDR3: TGTGCAAGCAGCTTGGAGGACAGATCGCAGTATTTT.

This clonotype was recorded many times. The genes are TRBV5-5 and TRBJ1-2; D gene unclear. Looked up from germline, CDR1 is SGHKS and CDR2 is YYEKEE (reference sequence). This CDR3 spans 13 amino acids. Between the trimmed V and J ends, which lost 4 bases and 5 bases, there was a span of 12 bases. Here the CDR3 DNA reads TGTGCCAGCAGCCGAGGTGAGCCGTATGGCTACACCTTC. Protein product: CASSRGEPYGYTF.